The present T cell receptor (beta chain) was sequenced within a study of cytomegalovirus exposure and HLA in healthy donors. Sequencing used immunoSEQ multiplex PCR; TCRdb keeps in-frame clones, though not all of them. The repertoire holds around 300,000 clones, with nearly 90% as singletons. After removal of 6 bases from V and 2 bases from J, the junction contained 3 bases not matched to a gene. The CDR3 has 14 residues. Germline CDR1 reads MNHNY; CDR2 reads SVGAGI (reference sequence). The V call is TRBV6-6, the J call TRBJ1-5, with 8 bases fitting TRBD1. This TCR was recovered from a man in his thirties or forties in good health and CMV-seronegative. Sequencing used PBMCs. CDR3 region: CASSLTGGNQPQHF. In nucleotides, the CDR3 is TGTGCCAGCAGCCTGACAGGGGGCAATCAGCCCCAGCATTTT.